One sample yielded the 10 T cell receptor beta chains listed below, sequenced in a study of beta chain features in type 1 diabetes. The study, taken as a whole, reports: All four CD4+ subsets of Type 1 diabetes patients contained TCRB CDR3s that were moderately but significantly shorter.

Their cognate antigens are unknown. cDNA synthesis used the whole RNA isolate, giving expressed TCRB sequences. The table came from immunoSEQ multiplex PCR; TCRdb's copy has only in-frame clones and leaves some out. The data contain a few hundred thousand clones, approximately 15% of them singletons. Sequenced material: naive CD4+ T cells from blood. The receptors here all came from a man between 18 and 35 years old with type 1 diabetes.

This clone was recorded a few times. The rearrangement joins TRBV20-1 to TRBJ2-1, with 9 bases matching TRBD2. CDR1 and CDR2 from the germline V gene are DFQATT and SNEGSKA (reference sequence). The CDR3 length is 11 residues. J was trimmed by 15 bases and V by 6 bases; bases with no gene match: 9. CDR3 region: CSASRLAGPFF. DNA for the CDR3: TGCAGTGCCAGTCGCCTAGCGGGACCGTTCTTC.

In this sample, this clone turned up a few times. The CDR3 sequence is CAWSVGGASYEQYF. The CDR3, as DNA: TGTGCCTGGAGTGTAGGGGGGGCGTCCTACGAGCAGTACTTC. The chain employs TRBV30 and TRBJ2-7, with a weak D call TRBD2 (7 bases). Germline V gene sequence: CDR1 GTSNPN, CDR2 SVGIG (reference sequence). Trimming took off 0 bases at V and 1 base at J, with 10 bases between the two ends. The CDR3 extends over 14 amino acids.

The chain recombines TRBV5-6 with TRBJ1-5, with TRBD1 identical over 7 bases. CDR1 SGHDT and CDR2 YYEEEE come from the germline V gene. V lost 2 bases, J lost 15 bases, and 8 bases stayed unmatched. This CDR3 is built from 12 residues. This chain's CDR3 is CASSFRGSRVHF. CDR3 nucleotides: TGTGCCAGCAGCTTCAGGGGGTCACGAGTGCATTTT. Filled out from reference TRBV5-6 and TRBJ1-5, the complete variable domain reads DAGVTQSPTHLIKTRGQQVTLRCSPKSGHDTVSWYQQALGQGPQFIFQYYEEEERQRGNFPDRFSGHQFPNYSSELNVNALLLGDSALYLCASSFRGSRVHFGDGTRLSIL.

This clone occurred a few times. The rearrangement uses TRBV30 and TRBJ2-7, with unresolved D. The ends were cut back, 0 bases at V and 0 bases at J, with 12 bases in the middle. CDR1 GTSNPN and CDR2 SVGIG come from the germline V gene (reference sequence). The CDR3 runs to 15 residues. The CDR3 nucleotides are TGTGCCTGGAGTGTAGCAGGCTTGAGCTCCTACGAGCAGTACTTC. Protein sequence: CAWSVAGLSSYEQYF. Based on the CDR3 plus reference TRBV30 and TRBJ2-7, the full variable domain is SQTIHQWPATLVQPVGSPLSLECTVEGTSNPNLYWYRQAAGRGLQLLFYSVGIGQISSEVPQNLSASRPQDRQFILSSKKLLLSDSGFYLCAWSVAGLSSYEQYFGPGTRLTVT.

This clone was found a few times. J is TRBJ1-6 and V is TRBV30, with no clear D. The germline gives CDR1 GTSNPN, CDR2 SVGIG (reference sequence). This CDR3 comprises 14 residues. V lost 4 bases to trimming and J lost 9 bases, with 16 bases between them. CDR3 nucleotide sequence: TGTGCCTGGACCGTATTGTACGGGTCTTCACCCCTCCACTTT. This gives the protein CAWTVLYGSSPLHF. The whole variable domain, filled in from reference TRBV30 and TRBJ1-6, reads SQTIHQWPATLVQPVGSPLSLECTVEGTSNPNLYWYRQAAGRGLQLLFYSVGIGQISSEVPQNLSASRPQDRQFILSSKKLLLSDSGFYLCAWTVLYGSSPLHFGNGTRLTVT.

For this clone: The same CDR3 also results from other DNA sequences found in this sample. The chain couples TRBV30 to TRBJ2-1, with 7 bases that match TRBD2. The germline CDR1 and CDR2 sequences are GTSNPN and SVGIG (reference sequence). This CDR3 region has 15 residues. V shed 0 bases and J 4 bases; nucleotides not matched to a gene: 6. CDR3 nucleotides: TGTGCCTGGAGTGTAGGAACTAGCGTGTACAATGAGCAGTTCTTC. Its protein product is CAWSVGTSVYNEQFF.

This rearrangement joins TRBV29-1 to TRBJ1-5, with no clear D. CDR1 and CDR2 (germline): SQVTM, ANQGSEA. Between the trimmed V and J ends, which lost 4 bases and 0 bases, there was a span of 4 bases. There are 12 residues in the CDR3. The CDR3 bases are TGCAGCGTTGCAGTTAGCAATCAGCCCCAGCATTTT. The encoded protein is CSVAVSNQPQHF.

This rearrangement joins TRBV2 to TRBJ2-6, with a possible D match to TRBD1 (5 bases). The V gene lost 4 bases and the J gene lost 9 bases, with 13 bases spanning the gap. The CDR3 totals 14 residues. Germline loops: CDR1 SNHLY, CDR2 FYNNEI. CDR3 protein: CASSGRDWVNVLTF. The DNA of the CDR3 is TGTGCCAGCAGTGGCAGGGATTGGGTCAACGTCCTGACTTTC.

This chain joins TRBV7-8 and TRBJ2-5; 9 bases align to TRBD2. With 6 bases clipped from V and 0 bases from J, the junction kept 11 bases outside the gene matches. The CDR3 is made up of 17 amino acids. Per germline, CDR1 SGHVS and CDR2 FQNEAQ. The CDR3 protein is CASRPVDRLADQETQYF. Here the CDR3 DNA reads TGTGCCAGCAGACCCGTGGACCGACTAGCGGACCAAGAGACCCAGTACTTC. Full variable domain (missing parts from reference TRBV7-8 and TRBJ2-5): GAGVSQSPRYKVAKRGQDVALRCDPISGHVSLFWYQQALGQGPEFLTYFQNEAQLDKSGLPSDRFFAERPEGSVSTLKIQRTQQEDSAVYLCASRPVDRLADQETQYFGPGTRLLVL.

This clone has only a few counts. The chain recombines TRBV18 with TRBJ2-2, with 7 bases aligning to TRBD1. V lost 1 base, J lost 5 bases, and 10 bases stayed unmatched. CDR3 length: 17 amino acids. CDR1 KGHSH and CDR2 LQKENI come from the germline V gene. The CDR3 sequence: CASSPLAGTEPTGELFF. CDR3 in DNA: TGTGCCAGCTCACCACTCGCCGGGACAGAGCCTACCGGGGAGCTGTTTTTT.